The sequence of this TCR beta chain was determined in a study of early T cells in non-severe SARS-CoV-2 infection. Study-wide results and limits: VDJdb matching favored anti-spike CD8 responses, missing private and CD4 specificities.

Researchers attached unique molecular identifiers to individual cDNA molecules. Using its own MiXCR run on the 5' RACE reads, TCRdb lists one record per CDR3 protein. Among more than 50,000 distinct CDR3 sequences listed, 12% were seen once. Germline V CDR1 and CDR2: DFQATT, SNEGSKA (reference sequence). V was trimmed by 0 bases and J by 2 bases, leaving 13 bases between them. This CDR3 has 15 amino acids. About this clonotype: Antigen: not known.

The gene calls are TRBV20-1 and TRBJ1-2; weak D call: TRBD1 (5 bases). The clonotype originates from an adult who was a healthcare worker with PCR-confirmed SARS-CoV-2 infection or an uninfected control (not recorded which). Sample: whole blood, taken at baseline. DNA of the CDR3: TGCAGTGCTAGAGATTGGCAGGGTATAAACTATGGCTACACCTTC. Translation gives CSARDWQGINYGYTF.